A single sample gave rise to the 26 T cell receptor beta chains below, sequenced in a study of beta chain features in type 1 diabetes. cDNA synthesis used the whole RNA isolate, giving expressed TCRB sequences. The method was immunoSEQ multiplex PCR; TCRdb's version includes in-frame clones alone and lacks a portion of them. The sample has 120,000 or so clones, approximately 15% seen once. Overall study findings and caveats: Among all four CD4+ subsets, Type 1 diabetes patients had TCRB CDR3s that were moderately but significantly shorter.

These receptors are not linked to any known antigen. The material sequenced was central memory CD4+ T cells from blood. Receptors originate from a man younger than 35 with type 1 diabetes.

This clone was counted a few times. This chain uses TRBV29-1 with TRBJ2-2; 12 bases agree with TRBD1. Looked up from germline, CDR1 is SQVTM and CDR2 is ANQGSEA. CDR3 length: 13 residues. J lost 11 bases, V lost 5 bases, and 6 bases had no gene match. Here the CDR3 reads CSVPGTGGGELFF. For the CDR3, the DNA is TGCAGCGTTCCCGGGACAGGGGGCGGCGAGCTGTTTTTT.

The V gene is TRBV7-2, the J gene TRBJ2-7; either TRBD1 or TRBD2 may fit D (6 bases each). CDR3 length: 15 amino acids. Trimming left V 7 bases short and J 3 bases short, with 19 bases between. The V gene's germline CDR1 is SGHTA and CDR2 FQGNSA. The CDR3 DNA reads TGTGCCAGCACCATAGGGGGAGGCGACCTCTACGAGCAGTACTTC. This sequence encodes CASTIGGGDLYEQYF.

The chain combines TRBV2 with TRBJ1-2; 7 bases line up with TRBD1. The CDR3 is 12 residues long. CDR1 is SNHLY, CDR2 FYNNEI, per germline. Trimming took 7 bases from V and 2 from J; bases not matched to a gene: 1. Here the CDR3 reads CASMGQNYGYTF. Written as DNA, the CDR3 is TGTGCCAGCATGGGACAGAACTATGGCTACACCTTC.

Only a few counts were recorded for this clone. V and J are TRBV7-2 and TRBJ2-3, with 12 bases identical to TRBD2. With 5 bases clipped from V and 6 bases from J, the junction kept 9 bases outside the gene matches. CDR1 SGHTA and CDR2 FQGNSA come from the germline V gene. The CDR3 length is 16 residues. The CDR3 region is CASSPGASGGADTQYF. DNA for the CDR3: TGTGCCAGCAGCCCGGGGGCTAGCGGGGGGGCCGATACGCAGTATTTT. Full variable domain (outside the CDR3, taken from reference TRBV7-2 and TRBJ2-3): GAGVSQSPSNKVTEKGKDVELRCDPISGHTALYWYRQSLGQGLEFLIYFQGNSAPDKSGLPSDRFSAERTGGSVSTLTIQRTQQEDSAVYLCASSPGASGGADTQYFGPGTRLTVL.

This clone was seen a few times. The chain links TRBV30 to TRBJ1-3; no clear D gene. This CDR3 is built from 13 residues. The ends were cut back, 5 bases at V and 1 base at J, with 9 bases in the middle. Per germline, CDR1 GTSNPN and CDR2 SVGIG (reference sequence). The CDR3, as DNA: TGTGCCTGGGGCGTGACATCTGGAAACACCATATATTTT. As protein: CAWGVTSGNTIYF.

The table lists this clone with a few counts. The V gene is TRBV30, the J gene TRBJ1-1; D remains ambiguous. CDR1 and CDR2 from the germline V gene are GTSNPN and SVGIG (reference sequence). The CDR3 runs 13 residues. Trimming cost V 0 bases and J 8 bases, with 13 bases left between them. CDR3 sequence (DNA): TGTGCCTGGAGTGTGTCGGGGAGTAGGGAAGCTTTCTTT. Its translation: CAWSVSGSREAFF. The full variable domain, completed using reference TRBV30 and TRBJ1-1, is SQTIHQWPATLVQPVGSPLSLECTVEGTSNPNLYWYRQAAGRGLQLLFYSVGIGQISSEVPQNLSASRPQDRQFILSSKKLLLSDSGFYLCAWSVSGSREAFFGQGTRLTVV.

This clone was seen only a few times. CDR3 nucleotide sequence: TGTGCCATCAGCCAACCCAAGTCACAGGGCCCAGATACGCAGTATTTT. Translating gives CAISQPKSQGPDTQYF. This chain uses TRBV10-3 with TRBJ2-3; D perhaps matches TRBD1 (6 bases). In germline, CDR1 is ENHRY, CDR2 SYGVKD. The V and J ends lost 6 bases and 4 bases respectively, with 20 bases between them. The CDR3 loop spans 16 amino acids.

This clone was recorded a few times. This sequence joins TRBV18 and TRBJ1-2, with 9 positions matching TRBD1. Germline CDR1 and CDR2: KGHSH and LQKENI. V shed 0 bases, J shed 0 bases, and the junction held 5 bases outside the gene matches. The length of the CDR3 is 17 residues. This CDR3 is CASSPPGQGVANYGYTF. DNA for the CDR3: TGTGCCAGCTCACCACCGGGACAGGGTGTAGCTAACTATGGCTACACCTTC. Full variable domain (remainder filled in from reference TRBV18 and TRBJ1-2): NAGVMQNPRHLVRRRGQEARLRCSPMKGHSHVYWYRQLPEEGLKFMVYLQKENIIDESGMPKERFSAEFPKEGPSILRIQQVVRGDSAAYFCASSPPGQGVANYGYTFGSGTRLTVV.

The gene calls are TRBV29-1 and TRBJ2-1; 10 bases line up with TRBD2. From germline, CDR1 is SQVTM and CDR2 ANQGSEA. Losses at the gene ends were 6 bases for V and 12 bases for J; bases not matched to a gene: 8. The CDR3 sequence is 12 residues long. CDR3: CSVASGGFGQFF. For the CDR3, the DNA is TGCAGCGTCGCTAGCGGGGGATTCGGGCAGTTCTTC.

This rearrangement joins TRBV29-1 to TRBJ1-4; 7 nucleotides align to TRBD1. This CDR3 contains 13 residues. The V segment lost 5 bases and the J segment 8 bases; nucleotides outside the gene matches: 8. CDR1 and CDR2 from the germline V gene are SQVTM and ANQGSEA. Here the CDR3 DNA reads TGCAGCGTTACTGGGACAGCCGAAGAAAAACTGTTTTTT. It yields the protein CSVTGTAEEKLFF.

Concerning this clone itself: Other nucleotide sequences from this sample produce the same CDR3. The chain employs TRBV10-3 and TRBJ2-3; either TRBD1 or TRBD2 may supply D (7 bases each). Germline CDR1 and CDR2: ENHRY and SYGVKD. The CDR3 totals 16 residues. Trimming took off 6 bases at V and 4 bases at J, with 20 bases between the two ends. The CDR3 region is CAIRPQGGRGADTQYF. DNA for the CDR3: TGTGCCATCAGACCTCAGGGGGGGCGGGGAGCAGATACGCAGTATTTT.

This clone occurred a few times. The chain employs TRBV13 and TRBJ1-3; no firm D call. This CDR3 contains 15 residues. Germline V lookup: CDR1 PRHDT, CDR2 FYEKMQ (reference sequence). V lost 0 bases, J lost 6 bases, and 12 bases lay in between. The CDR3 DNA follows: TGTGCCAGCAGCTTAGGACAGCCTCTGGCAAACACCATATATTTT. This encodes CASSLGQPLANTIYF.

The rearrangement uses TRBV18 and TRBJ2-1; D is perhaps TRBD2 (5 bases). V was clipped by 1 base and J by 7 bases, with 8 bases between them. From germline, CDR1 is KGHSH and CDR2 LQKENI. CDR3 length: 13 amino acids. The CDR3: CASSPQSGNEQFF. For the CDR3, the DNA is TGTGCCAGCTCACCACAATCGGGGAATGAGCAGTTCTTC. The variable domain in full, with the rest retrieved from reference TRBV18 and TRBJ2-1, is NAGVMQNPRHLVRRRGQEARLRCSPMKGHSHVYWYRQLPEEGLKFMVYLQKENIIDESGMPKERFSAEFPKEGPSILRIQQVVRGDSAAYFCASSPQSGNEQFFGPGTRLTVL.

This clone appeared a few times. V gene TRBV5-1 combines with J gene TRBJ2-2; TRBD2 agrees at 8 bases. Looked up from germline, CDR1 is SGHRS and CDR2 is YFSETQ. After removal of 0 bases from V and 7 bases from J, the junction contained 8 bases not matched to a gene. The CDR3 spans 16 residues. The CDR3 DNA reads TGCGCCAGCAGCTTGGAACCAGCGGGAGATGTCGGGGAGCTGTTTTTT. Translated: CASSLEPAGDVGELFF. Based on the CDR3 plus reference TRBV5-1 and TRBJ2-2, the full variable domain is KAGVTQTPRYLIKTRGQQVTLSCSPISGHRSVSWYQQTPGQGLQFLFEYFSETQRNKGNFPGRFSGRQFSNSRSEMNVSTLELGDSALYLCASSLEPAGDVGELFFGEGSRLTVL.

V and J are TRBV7-9 and TRBJ2-3; TRBD1 agrees at 10 bases. From germline, CDR1 is SEHNR and CDR2 FQNEAQ (reference sequence). CDR3 length: 15 amino acids. J gave up 2 bases and V 3 bases, and 2 bases lay outside the gene matches. The CDR3 loop is CASSFGTGVTDTQYF. Here the CDR3 DNA reads TGTGCCAGCAGCTTCGGGACAGGGGTCACAGATACGCAGTATTTT.

The chain joins TRBV5-1 to TRBJ2-7; TRBD2 might be the D (5 bases). Trimming left V 4 bases short and J 1 base short, with 12 bases between. CDR3 length equals 14 residues. The V gene's germline CDR1 is SGHRS and CDR2 YFSETQ. The CDR3 spells CASSTLSGSYEQYF. The CDR3 DNA reads TGCGCCAGCAGCACCCTTTCGGGATCCTACGAGCAGTACTTC.

J is TRBJ1-2 and V is TRBV18; maybe TRBD1 (6 bases). V was cut by 2 bases and J by 3 bases, with 10 bases left in between. Per germline, CDR1 KGHSH and CDR2 LQKENI. CDR3 length: 14 amino acids. The CDR3 loop reads CASSPGQGYYGYTF. The CDR3 DNA reads as TGTGCCAGCTCACCAGGGCAGGGGTACTATGGCTACACCTTC. Full variable domain (missing parts from reference TRBV18 and TRBJ1-2): NAGVMQNPRHLVRRRGQEARLRCSPMKGHSHVYWYRQLPEEGLKFMVYLQKENIIDESGMPKERFSAEFPKEGPSILRIQQVVRGDSAAYFCASSPGQGYYGYTFGSGTRLTVV.

This clone was counted a few times. V gene TRBV10-3 combines with J gene TRBJ2-7; maybe TRBD1 (6 bases). The germline V and J ends were trimmed by 7 bases and 3 bases, with 13 bases remaining between them. Germline V lookup: CDR1 ENHRY, CDR2 SYGVKD. The CDR3 runs to 13 residues. The DNA for the CDR3 is TGTGCCATCACGGCCCTACAGGGCTACGAGCAGTACTTC. Translation: CAITALQGYEQYF.

This clone showed up just a few times. This chain uses TRBV28 with TRBJ1-1; maybe TRBD1 (5 bases). Germline CDR1 and CDR2: MDHEN and SYDVKM. The germline V and J ends were trimmed by 11 bases and 1 base, with 11 bases remaining between them. The CDR3 contains 12 residues. This CDR3 is CAGGGTNTEAFF. CDR3 in DNA: TGTGCCGGCGGGGGGACGAACACTGAAGCTTTCTTT.

This clone was observed a handful of times. Other DNA sequences in the sample encode the same CDR3. The chain combines TRBV18 with TRBJ2-5, with D uncertain. From germline, CDR1 is KGHSH and CDR2 LQKENI. V was trimmed by 4 bases and J by 2 bases, leaving 5 bases between them. The CDR3 contains 12 residues. CDR3 amino acids: CASSLTQETQYF. In DNA, the CDR3 is TGTGCCAGCTCACTGACACAAGAGACCCAGTACTTC.

The sample holds a few counts of this clone. V usage is TRBV6-5 and J usage is TRBJ1-5, with D possibly being TRBD1 (5 bases). Germline V CDR1 and CDR2: MNHEY, SVGAGI. Trimming shortened V by 8 bases and J by 2 bases, and 10 bases separated the two germline ends. The CDR3 spans 13 residues. Here the CDR3 DNA reads TGTGCCAGCGGTAGGGGAGGCAATCAGCCCCAGCATTTT. This codes for CASGRGGNQPQHF.

This clone appeared a few times. V gene TRBV4-2 combines with J gene TRBJ2-7, with TRBD1 matching over 11 bases. In germline, CDR1 is LGHNA, CDR2 YNFKEQ. The V and J ends lost 4 bases and 0 bases, in that order; junction bases with no gene match: 2. This CDR3 contains 15 residues. The CDR3 bases are TGTGCCAGCAGCCCGGGACAGGGGGTCTCCTACGAGCAGTACTTC. Encoded protein: CASSPGQGVSYEQYF.

The chain uses TRBV7-2 and TRBJ2-3; D is possibly TRBD1 (5 bases). V lost 3 bases and J lost 6, with 13 bases in between. Germline CDR1 SGHTA, CDR2 FQGNSA. The CDR3 has 14 amino acids. Written as DNA, the CDR3 is TGTGCCAGCAGCTTTTTGGGGCCCCTTGATACGCAGTATTTT. Protein: CASSFLGPLDTQYF.

This clone was counted between two and nine times. The V gene is TRBV29-1, the J gene TRBJ2-6; no reliable D call. The CDR3 consists of 18 residues. V lost 7 bases and J 1 base, leaving 23 bases between the germline ends. Germline CDR1 SQVTM, CDR2 ANQGSEA. CDR3 sequence (DNA): TGCAGCGCTGACCTTACCCCGGTTGTTTTGTCTGGGGCCAACGTCCTGACTTTC. Protein: CSADLTPVVLSGANVLTF.

There are a few counts of this clone. The V and J genes are TRBV6-5 and TRBJ2-7, with D uncertain. Germline assignment: CDR1 MNHEY and CDR2 SVGAGI. The CDR3 totals 11 residues. Deletions cut 8 bases from V and 2 bases from J, with 7 bases between. The CDR3 loop is CASGDPYEQYF. The CDR3 DNA reads as TGTGCCAGCGGTGACCCCTACGAGCAGTACTTC.

The chain has TRBV29-1 and TRBJ2-7, with D tentatively TRBD2 (7 bases). Germline V gives CDR1 SQVTM, CDR2 ANQGSEA. V was cut by 6 bases and J by 2 bases, with 14 bases left in between. There are 13 residues in the CDR3. The CDR3 DNA follows: TGCAGCGTGAGGGAGGGGGGCACCTACGAGCAGTACTTC. It specifies CSVREGGTYEQYF.